The next 5 T cell receptor beta chains were all read from a single sample in a study of shared clonotypes between healthy human individuals. Generated by immunoSEQ multiplex PCR, the TCRdb table keeps only in-frame clones and is missing some. This sample yields roughly 2,300,000 clones, of which 92% are seen a single time; around 0.38% belongs to the top ten. Sequenced input: naive CD4+ T cells from PBMCs. Described subset: CD45RA+ positively selected. Receptors originate from a man aged 18 to 29 in good health. Some clones in this sample may be carry-over from other donors' samples.

V is TRBV6-1 and J is TRBJ1-2; weak D call: TRBD1 (5 bases). Germline CDR1 and CDR2: MNHNS and SASEGT. The CDR3 has 13 amino acids. Deletions cut 8 bases from V and 0 bases from J, with 10 bases between. DNA of the CDR3: TGTGCCAGCCAGGGCCCCTCTAACTATGGCTACACCTTC. This translates into CASQGPSNYGYTF.

This chain joins TRBV7-2 and TRBJ2-1; 10 positions agree with TRBD2. The CDR3 is 16 residues long. V lost 5 bases, J lost 8 bases, and 12 bases stayed unmatched. From germline, CDR1 is SGHTA and CDR2 FQGNSA. CDR3 amino acids: CASSPQAGGPRDEQFF. In DNA form, the CDR3 reads TGTGCCAGCAGCCCCCAAGCGGGAGGGCCTAGGGATGAGCAGTTCTTC.

The chain links TRBV6-6 to TRBJ1-3, with TRBD1 matching over 8 bases. Trimming at V came to 5 bases and at J to 3 bases, leaving 6 bases not matched to a gene. Germline V lookup: CDR1 MNHNY, CDR2 SVGAGI (reference sequence). The CDR3 runs 15 residues. CDR3 protein: CASSTHTGGGNTIYF. CDR3 in DNA: TGTGCCAGCAGTACCCACACAGGGGGTGGAAACACCATATATTTT.

The rearrangement joins TRBV28 to TRBJ2-1; TRBD1 matches 11 bases. The CDR3 runs to 16 residues. V lost 4 bases and J lost 4; bases outside the gene matches: 6. CDR1 MDHEN and CDR2 SYDVKM come from the germline V gene. This chain's CDR3 is CASSYSGDRGYNEQFF. The CDR3 DNA is TGTGCCAGCAGTTACTCCGGGGACAGGGGGTACAATGAGCAGTTCTTC.

J is TRBJ1-2 and V is TRBV5-1, with D unresolved. CDR3 length equals 14 residues. Germline V CDR1 and CDR2: SGHRS, YFSETQ. The ends were cut back, 2 bases at V and 2 bases at J, with 10 bases in the middle. The CDR3 loop reads CASSFVGVNYGYTF. The CDR3 DNA is TGCGCCAGCAGCTTTGTCGGGGTCAACTATGGCTACACCTTC.